This T cell receptor beta chain comes out of a study of identical twins. Concerning this clonotype itself: What it binds is not known.

Overall study findings and caveats: There was an excess of low generation probability in the out-of-frame alpha sequences that twins shared.

Germline assignment: CDR1 SQVTM and CDR2 ANQGSEA. Deletions cut 4 bases from V and 5 bases from J, with 11 bases between. The CDR3 is 12 residues long. TCRdb re-called the 5' RACE reads with MiXCR, one entry per CDR3 protein. Of roughly 200,000 distinct CDR3 sequences in the sample, around 15% were seen once. Another study also made use of these data, one on T cells expressing NK-cell markers. As reported in that work: HCMV seropositivity marked most of the eight sequenced donors; one was seronegative. Whether expanded NKG2C+ T cell clones recognized HCMV stayed uncertain.

Material: CD8+ T cells sorted from blood. This receptor was taken from a woman under 30 in good health. This chain joins TRBV29-1 and TRBJ1-1, with D hard to call. As DNA, the CDR3 is TGCAGCGTTGTCTCGGGGTTAACTGAAGCTTTCTTT. Its protein is CSVVSGLTEAFF.